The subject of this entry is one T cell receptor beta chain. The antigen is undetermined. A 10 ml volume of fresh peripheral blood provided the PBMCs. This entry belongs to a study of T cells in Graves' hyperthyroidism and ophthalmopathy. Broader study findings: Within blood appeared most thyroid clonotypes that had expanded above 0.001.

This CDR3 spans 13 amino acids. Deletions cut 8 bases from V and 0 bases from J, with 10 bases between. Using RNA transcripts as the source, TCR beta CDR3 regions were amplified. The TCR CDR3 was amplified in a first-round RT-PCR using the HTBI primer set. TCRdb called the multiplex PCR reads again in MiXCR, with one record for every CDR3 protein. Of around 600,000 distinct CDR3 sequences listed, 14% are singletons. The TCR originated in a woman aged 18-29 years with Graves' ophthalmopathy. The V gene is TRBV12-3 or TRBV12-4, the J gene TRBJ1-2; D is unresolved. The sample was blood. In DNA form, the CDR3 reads TGTGCCAGCCCCTCAATTACTAACTATGGCTACACCTTC. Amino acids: CASPSITNYGYTF.